The table lists the clone carrying this TCR beta chain with a count of one. A second PCR of about 7 to 12 cycles used a sample-barcoded 5' primer and a J-beta primer mix. TCRdb reprocessed the 5' RACE reads via MiXCR and lists one record per CDR3 protein. Of more than 650,000 distinct CDR3 sequences listed, approximately 55% are singletons. The entry originates in a study of blood T cells in healthy people across ages. The TCR was taken from an older man in good health. Sequenced input: blood.

The CDR3 coding sequence is TGCGCCAGCAGCCACCCGGACAGGGGAGAGACCCAGTACTTC. Translated, it gives CASSHPDRGETQYF. The rearrangement links TRBV4-1 to TRBJ2-7; 9 nucleotides agree with TRBD1. The J call is in doubt because the DNA end fits TRBJ2-5 better. Germline V CDR1 and CDR2: MGHRA, YSYEKL. CDR3 length: 14 residues.